This is a list of T cell receptor beta chains from one sample in a study of shared clonotypes between healthy human individuals. The table came from immunoSEQ multiplex PCR; TCRdb's copy has only in-frame clones and leaves some out. The sample contains 300,000 to 400,000 clones, roughly 87% of which appear only once. Sequenced material: memory CD8+ T cells sorted from blood. The receptors here all came from a man aged 18 to 29 in good health. CDR3s include the opening cysteine and the closing phenylalanine or tryptophan. The order of the fields is V gene, clone size, D gene, J gene, CDR3 DNA, CDR3 protein. D genes are given only for firm matches. The size field is filled for only some rows; it gives once, few, many or a size class.

TRBV5-4	-	-	TRBJ2-7	TGTGCCAGCAGCACCGACAGAGCCTACGAGCAGTACTTC	CASSTDRAYEQYF
TRBV27	few	TRBD1	TRBJ2-5	TGTGCCAGCAGCTCCCAGGGGGCAGAGACCCAGTACTTC	CASSSQGAETQYF
TRBV7-9	-	TRBD1	TRBJ2-7	TGTGCCAGCGCAGACAGGGGATCCTACGAGCAGTACTTC	CASADRGSYEQYF
TRBV27	-	-	TRBJ1-1	TGTGCCAGCAGTTGGACGAGAGACACTGAAGCTTTCTTT	CASSWTRDTEAFF
TRBV4-1	-	-	TRBJ2-1	TGCGCCAGCAGCCATCGTCCCTCATTTCAGTTGGTATACAATGAGCAGTTCTTC	CASSHRPSFQLVYNEQFF
TRBV7-9	once	-	TRBJ1-1	TGTGCCAGCAGCTTAGTGGTGGGGAACACTGAAGCTTTCTTT	CASSLVVGNTEAFF
TRBV30	-	-	TRBJ1-2	TGTGCCTGGAGTCCCCCGGGCCCCAACTATGGCTACACCTTC	CAWSPPGPNYGYTF
TRBV5-6	once	-	TRBJ1-1	TGTGCCAGCAGCTTGGGGGACTCAGGGTTGTCGGGTGAAGCTTTCTTT	CASSLGDSGLSGEAFF
TRBV4-3	-	-	TRBJ2-7	TGCGCCAGCAGCCAAGATGTAAGAGCCTACGAGCAGTACTTC	CASSQDVRAYEQYF
TRBV5-1	-	-	TRBJ2-7	TGCGCCAGCAGCTTGGAACAGGGCTACGAGCAGTACTTC	CASSLEQGYEQYF
TRBV19	-	TRBD2	TRBJ2-3	TGTGCCAGTAGCCGCTGGACTAGCCTCTTCACAGATACGCAGTATTTT	CASSRWTSLFTDTQYF
TRBV30	-	TRBD2	TRBJ2-3	TGTGCCTGGAGTAGAGGGACTAGCGGGAGCACAGATACGCAGTATTTT	CAWSRGTSGSTDTQYF
TRBV7-9	-	TRBD2	TRBJ2-1	TGTGCCAGCAGCTCCCCGTCCGGGACTAGCTTCCATGAGCAGTTCTTC	CASSSPSGTSFHEQFF
TRBV5-8	-	-	TRBJ1-2	TGTGCCAGCAGCTTGATAATAAGTGGACGGAGCTATGGCTACACCTTC	CASSLIISGRSYGYTF
TRBV7-8	-	-	TRBJ2-4	TGTGCCAGCAGCTTATTCCTGGGAGACCTCTTAGCCAAAAACATTCAGTACTTC	CASSLFLGDLLAKNIQYF
TRBV7-9	-	-	TRBJ2-7	TGTGCCAGCAGCTTAGGTTTGGTACCCATCTACGAGCAGTACTTC	CASSLGLVPIYEQYF
TRBV18	-	-	TRBJ2-7	TGTGCCAGCTCACCTGGCTACGAGCAGTACTTC	CASSPGYEQYF
TRBV4-1	once	-	TRBJ1-3	TGCGCCAGCAGCCAAGGTGTTGGAAACACCATATATTTT	CASSQGVGNTIYF
TRBV5-1	-	-	TRBJ1-6	TGCGCCAGCAGCTTCGCTACCGGGGGGCTGTATCATAATTCACCCCTCCACTTT	CASSFATGGLYHNSPLHF
TRBV7-2	few	TRBD2	TRBJ2-1	TGTGCCAGCAGCTTAGATCCTGGGAGGGCCGGGTTCTTC	CASSLDPGRAGFF
TRBV6-5	few	-	TRBJ2-5	TGTGCCAGCAGTTACGGAGAGACCCAGTACTTC	CASSYGETQYF
TRBV27	-	-	TRBJ2-7	TGTGCCAGCAGTTTGGGCAGGGGAGTCGAGCAGTACTTC	CASSLGRGVEQYF
TRBV7-9	-	-	TRBJ2-7	TGTGCCAGCAGCTTAAGCCCAGGACGAAGGGACTACGAGCAGTACTTC	CASSLSPGRRDYEQYF
TRBV6-1	-	TRBD1	TRBJ1-4	TGTGCCAGCAGTGTCCACAGGGGTGCAACTAATGAAAAACTGTTTTTT	CASSVHRGATNEKLFF
TRBV18	-	-	TRBJ2-5	TGTGCCAGCTCACCACCGAAAGGGGGAGGAGAGACCCAGTACTTC	CASSPPKGGGETQYF
TRBV27	-	TRBD1	TRBJ2-7	TGTGCCAGCAGTACACGGACAGGGGGAGACGAGCAGTACTTC	CASSTRTGGDEQYF
TRBV2	-	-	TRBJ2-3	TGTGCCAGCAGTGATTCCCCGGGAACAGATACGCAGTATTTT	CASSDSPGTDTQYF
TRBV6-1	-	-	TRBJ2-7	TGTGCCAGCAGTGAATGGCAGGGCCCCCTCTCCTACGAGCAGTACTTC	CASSEWQGPLSYEQYF
TRBV5-1	-	-	TRBJ2-1	TGCGCCAGCAGCTTACGGACGGGATACAATGAGCAGTTCTTC	CASSLRTGYNEQFF
TRBV11-3	-	-	TRBJ2-5	TGTGCCAGCAGCTCGGACAGTCAAGAGACCCAGTACTTC	CASSSDSQETQYF
TRBV6-5	once	-	TRBJ1-5	TGTGCCAGCAGTTACGGAGGGTTCGGTCAGCCCCAGCATTTT	CASSYGGFGQPQHF
TRBV19	-	-	TRBJ1-6	TGTGCCAGTAGTATAGATGAGGGGTATTCACCCCTCCACTTT	CASSIDEGYSPLHF
TRBV19	-	TRBD1	TRBJ1-2	TGTGCCAGTATTTCCAGGACAGGGACCTATGGCTACACCTTC	CASISRTGTYGYTF
TRBV4-2	few	-	TRBJ1-1	TGTGCCAGCAGCCAAGTAGTGGGGATCGGGGGCACTGAAGCTTTCTTT	CASSQVVGIGGTEAFF
TRBV6-5	-	-	TRBJ1-1	TGTGCCAGCAGTTCACAACCCGGGAACACTGAAGCTTTCTTT	CASSSQPGNTEAFF
TRBV5-6	-	-	TRBJ2-1	TGTGCCAGCAGCTTGGCTGGGTTTTCCTCCTCCTACAATGAGCAGTTCTTC	CASSLAGFSSSYNEQFF
TRBV28	-	-	TRBJ1-1	TGTGCCAGCAGCCAGGGGAGGAACACTGAAGCTTTCTTT	CASSQGRNTEAFF
TRBV11-2	-	TRBD2	TRBJ2-7	TGTGCCAGCAGGCCCCGAAGGGGACTAGCGGGGATCGAGCAGTACTTC	CASRPRRGLAGIEQYF
TRBV4-1	-	-	TRBJ2-5	TGCGCCAGCAGCCAAAAAGAGACCCAGTACTTC	CASSQKETQYF
TRBV10-3	-	-	TRBJ1-1	TGTGCCATCAGTGCAGACAGAGGAAGCACTGAAGCTTTCTTT	CAISADRGSTEAFF
TRBV28	-	TRBD1	TRBJ2-6	TGTGCCAGCACCAGGACAGGGGCCCTCTCTGGGGCCAACGTCCTGACTTTC	CASTRTGALSGANVLTF
TRBV5-6	-	-	TRBJ2-7	TGTGCCAGCAGCTCCGTAAACCAGGGGACCTACGAGCAGTACTTC	CASSSVNQGTYEQYF
TRBV9	-	-	TRBJ2-1	TGTGCCAGCAGCGCACTCGCGAATGAGCAGTTCTTC	CASSALANEQFF
TRBV29-1	-	TRBD1	TRBJ1-5	TGCAGCGTTGCACAAAGGAGGGACAGGGGGATGATCAATCAGCCCCAGCATTTT	CSVAQRRDRGMINQPQHF
TRBV29-1	-	-	TRBJ1-1	TGCAGCGTTGCTTGGAACACTGAAGCTTTCTTT	CSVAWNTEAFF
TRBV4-3	many	-	TRBJ2-6	TGCGCCAGCAGCCAAGACAGGGGCTCTGGGGCCAACGTCCTGACTTTC	CASSQDRGSGANVLTF
TRBV6-4	-	TRBD2	TRBJ2-7	TGTGCCAGCAGTGACTCGGGGACTAGCGGGGACGCCGAGCAGTACTTC	CASSDSGTSGDAEQYF
TRBV10-2	-	-	TRBJ1-2	TGCGCCAGCAGACGGCGGCCCCAGTCTCCCTATGGCTACACCTTC	CASRRRPQSPYGYTF
TRBV5-1	-	-	TRBJ2-3	TGCGCCAGCAGCCCCGGGACTCACACAGATACGCAGTATTTT	CASSPGTHTDTQYF
TRBV30	-	-	TRBJ2-3	TGTGCCTGGAGTCTTTCCTCCAGTAGCACAGATACGCAGTATTTT	CAWSLSSSSTDTQYF
TRBV5-4	-	TRBD2	TRBJ2-5	TGTGCCAGCAGCTGGGCCGGACTAGGCCAGGAGACCCAGTACTTC	CASSWAGLGQETQYF
TRBV2	-	-	TRBJ2-1	TGTGCCAGCAGTCCGGGACCAATATTCTACAATGAGCAGTTCTTC	CASSPGPIFYNEQFF
TRBV7-8	-	-	TRBJ2-2	TGTGCCAGCAGCTTTTTAAGTAGTGACGGGGAGCTGTTTTTT	CASSFLSSDGELFF
TRBV7-9	-	-	TRBJ1-1	TGTGCCAGCAGCTACCTTCAGGGAAACACTGAAGCTTTCTTT	CASSYLQGNTEAFF